This T cell receptor (beta chain) originates from a study of metastatic and nonmetastatic thyroid tumors. Study details: The authors compared repertoires across blood and tumor or nodule tissue from malignant and benign thyroid patients.

Treatment of any kind had been given to no patient before thyroid surgery. As processed by the authors: The authors used CDR3 differences across clinicopathological groups to build a distant-metastasis classifier for papillary thyroid cancer. TCRdb called clones again from the PCR reads with MiXCR. The V and J calls come from TCRdb's annotation, not from the publication. The sample includes some 40,000 clones, roughly 24% of them seen just once. The clonotype was recovered from a female donor with papillary thyroid cancer or a benign thyroid nodule (not recorded which). Some clones in this sample may be carry-over from other donors' samples. The sample comprised tumor tissue.

The CDR3 region has the DNA TGTGCCAGCGCCCAGGGATACGAGCAGTACTTC. This codes for CASAQGYEQYF. The chain has TRBV6-1 and TRBJ2-7; D might be TRBD1 (5 bases). V lost 8 bases and J lost 4, with 9 bases in between. Germline values: CDR1 MNHNS, CDR2 SASEGT. The CDR3 extends over 11 amino acids.